Listed here are 25 T cell receptor beta chains from one sample, sequenced in a study of shared clonotypes between healthy human individuals. Generated by immunoSEQ multiplex PCR, the TCRdb table keeps only in-frame clones and is missing some. The sample yields hundreds of thousands of clones, around 78% seen once. Sequencing was carried out using memory CD4+ T cells sorted from blood. Subset in this sample: CD45RA-negative fraction. The receptor set was obtained from a young woman in good health.

The chain is built from TRBV4-1 and TRBJ2-3; 13 bases align to TRBD2. The V segment lost 1 base and the J segment 2 bases; nucleotides outside the gene matches: 6. Looked up from germline, CDR1 is MGHRA and CDR2 is YSYEKL. The CDR3 totals 18 residues. CDR3 amino acids: CASSQAETSGRITDTQYF. For the CDR3, the DNA is TGCGCCAGCAGCCAAGCGGAGACTAGCGGGAGGATCACAGATACGCAGTATTTT.

The gene calls are TRBV4-2 and TRBJ1-5; perhaps TRBD1 as D (6 bases). V dropped 0 bases and J dropped 7 bases, with 13 bases sitting between them. Looked up from germline, CDR1 is LGHNA and CDR2 is YNFKEQ. The CDR3 is made up of 15 amino acids. The CDR3 DNA reads as TGTGCCAGCAGCCAAGATGGGCAGGGGACCCAGCCCCAGCATTTT. Translating it yields CASSQDGQGTQPQHF.

This rearrangement joins TRBV4-2 to TRBJ2-2, with D perhaps TRBD2 (6 bases). This CDR3 contains 16 residues. V lost 0 bases and J 6 bases, leaving 14 bases between the germline ends. CDR1 is LGHNA, CDR2 YNFKEQ, per germline. The CDR3 bases are TGTGCCAGCAGCCAAGAAACTAGGCGGGATTCCGGGGAGCTGTTTTTT. This codes for CASSQETRRDSGELFF.

The gene calls are TRBV6-6 and TRBJ2-7; 10 bases are a match to TRBD1. CDR1 is MNHNY and CDR2 is SVGAGI in the germline V gene (reference sequence). CDR3 size: 16 residues. V gave up 5 bases and J gave up 4 bases; unmatched junction bases: 11. As DNA, the CDR3 is TGTGCCAGCAGTCCTACCGACGACAGGGGGCAATACGAGCAGTACTTC. It specifies CASSPTDDRGQYEQYF.

This clone was detected only once. The V and J genes are TRBV11-2 and TRBJ2-1; 10 bases are shared with TRBD2. The CDR3 runs to 16 residues. V shed 5 bases and J 2 bases; nucleotides not matched to a gene: 6. The germline gives CDR1 SGHAT, CDR2 FQNNGV. The CDR3 sequence: CASSPLAGGPYNEQFF. The DNA of the CDR3 is TGTGCCAGCAGCCCATTAGCGGGAGGCCCCTACAATGAGCAGTTCTTC.

Details on this clone: Other DNA sequences in this sample translate to the same CDR3. The chain has TRBV6-6 and TRBJ1-1, with unresolved D. The CDR3 length is 14 residues. V was shortened by 0 bases and J by 1 base, with 6 bases between the two germline ends. The germline gives CDR1 MNHNY, CDR2 SVGAGI (reference sequence). CDR3 sequence reads: CASSYSGTNTEAFF. CDR3 nucleotide sequence: TGTGCCAGCAGTTACTCAGGAACGAACACTGAAGCTTTCTTT.

About this clone: A much larger clone lies one base from this, so it may be a read error. The rearrangement uses TRBV4-2 and TRBJ2-2; possible D gene TRBD2, 5 bases. In germline, CDR1 is LGHNA, CDR2 YNFKEQ. Trimming removed 0 bases from V and 0 bases from J, with 8 bases in between. This CDR3 contains 16 residues. This CDR3 reads CASSQELAPNTGELFF. The CDR3 region has the DNA TGTGCCAGCAGCCAAGAATTAGCGCCGAACACCGGGGAGCTGTTTTTT.

J is TRBJ1-4 and V is TRBV12-5, with unresolved D. V dropped 2 bases and J dropped 3 bases, with 10 bases sitting between them. The CDR3 covers 15 residues. Germline V gene sequence: CDR1 LGHNT, CDR2 FRNRAP. CDR3 residues: CASGLLKRPNEKLFF. The CDR3 nucleotides are TGTGCTAGTGGTTTGCTCAAACGTCCTAATGAAAAACTGTTTTTT.

The V call is TRBV5-1, the J call TRBJ1-4; maybe TRBD1 (6 bases). CDR1 is SGHRS, CDR2 YFSETQ, per germline. The CDR3 totals 14 residues. Trimming took off 3 bases at V and 6 bases at J, with 12 bases between the two ends. The CDR3 spells CASSSDSTDEKLFF. Here the CDR3 DNA reads TGCGCCAGCAGCTCGGACAGTACGGATGAAAAACTGTTTTTT.

The chain couples TRBV5-1 to TRBJ2-7; TRBD1 agrees at 7 bases. This CDR3 contains 16 residues. J gave up 3 bases and V 0 bases, and 9 bases lay outside the gene matches. Germline assignment: CDR1 SGHRS and CDR2 YFSETQ. The CDR3 region is CASSLVQGKKSYEQYF. The CDR3 nucleotides read TGCGCCAGCAGCTTGGTACAGGGGAAGAAGAGCTACGAGCAGTACTTC. The whole variable domain, remainder taken from reference TRBV5-1 and TRBJ2-7, is KAGVTQTPRYLIKTRGQQVTLSCSPISGHRSVSWYQQTPGQGLQFLFEYFSETQRNKGNFPGRFSGRQFSNSRSEMNVSTLELGDSALYLCASSLVQGKKSYEQYFGPGTRLTVT.

This clone has a handful of counts. V and J are TRBV30 and TRBJ1-4; D unclear. V lost 0 bases and J 8 bases, leaving 7 bases between the germline ends. The CDR3 extends over 12 amino acids. Germline-derived CDR1 and CDR2 are GTSNPN and SVGIG (reference sequence). The CDR3, as DNA: TGTGCCTGGAGTGTACAGTCCGAAAAACTGTTTTTT. Encoded protein: CAWSVQSEKLFF.

This clone was detected only once. The gene calls are TRBV6-1 and TRBJ1-4, with a weak D call TRBD1 (5 bases). V lost 2 bases, J lost 7 bases, and 11 bases lay in between. The CDR3 spans 14 residues. Germline CDR1 is MNHNS and CDR2 is SASEGT. The CDR3 region has the DNA TGTGCCAGCAGTGAACGGGGCCCTCGTGAAAAACTGTTTTTT. Encoded protein: CASSERGPREKLFF.

The rearrangement uses TRBV4-1 and TRBJ2-1; weak D call: TRBD2 (7 bases). The germline V gene has CDR1 MGHRA and CDR2 YSYEKL. This CDR3 is 16 amino acids long. The V and J ends lost 2 bases and 7 bases respectively, with 18 bases between them. CDR3 sequence: CASSQPRGASRNEQFF. The DNA for the CDR3 is TGCGCCAGCAGCCAACCTCGGGGGGCAAGTAGGAATGAGCAGTTCTTC.

The chain employs TRBV28 and TRBJ1-1; D is unclear. Germline lookup yields CDR1 MDHEN and CDR2 SYDVKM. Trimming took 7 bases from V and 0 from J, leaving 9 bases between them. The CDR3 spans 13 residues. The CDR3 spells CASKRLVNTEAFF. The CDR3, as DNA: TGTGCCAGCAAGAGGTTAGTGAACACTGAAGCTTTCTTT.

The CDR3 bases are TGTGCCAGCAGGGTTCTGGACGCAGAAGGACTCGAAGCTTTCTTT. It codes for CASRVLDAEGLEAFF. This chain uses TRBV5-8 with TRBJ1-1; D is undetermined. There are 15 residues in the CDR3. Germline values: CDR1 SGHTS, CDR2 YDEGEE. The germline V and J ends were trimmed by 5 bases and 8 bases, with 22 bases remaining between them.

This chain joins TRBV19 and TRBJ2-2; no firm D call. Germline V gives CDR1 LNHDA, CDR2 SQIVND (reference sequence). Trimming took off 3 bases at V and 9 bases at J, with 14 bases between the two ends. The CDR3 covers 14 residues. The CDR3 here is CASSIGGSERELFF. In DNA form, the CDR3 reads TGTGCCAGTAGTATCGGTGGTAGTGAGAGGGAGCTGTTTTTT.

This clone came up a few times. Distinct nucleotide sequences in the sample also encode this CDR3. The rearrangement uses TRBV19 and TRBJ1-5; 7 bases are a match to TRBD1. With 3 bases clipped from V and 2 bases from J, the junction kept 4 bases outside the gene matches. Per germline, CDR1 LNHDA and CDR2 SQIVND (reference sequence). The CDR3 covers 15 residues. The CDR3 DNA reads TGTGCCAGTAGTATTCAGGGGGGGGGCAATCAGCCCCAGCATTTT. Protein: CASSIQGGGNQPQHF.

This clone showed up just a few times. V gene TRBV7-2 combines with J gene TRBJ2-7; no reliable D call. The germline V and J ends were trimmed by 3 bases and 4 bases, with 10 bases remaining between them. This CDR3 has 13 amino acids. CDR1 and CDR2 from the germline V gene are SGHTA and FQGNSA. The CDR3, as DNA: TGTGCCAGCAGCTTGGCATTTGGATACGAGCAGTACTTC. It codes for CASSLAFGYEQYF.

This rearrangement joins TRBV7-2 to TRBJ2-3, with a weak D call TRBD2 (6 bases). CDR1 SGHTA and CDR2 FQGNSA come from the germline V gene. Trimming removed 0 bases at V and 0 bases at J, with 13 bases between. This CDR3 is built from 17 residues. The CDR3 DNA reads as TGTGCCAGCAGCTTAGCCCGGAGGGGCAGTAGCACAGATACGCAGTATTTT. As protein: CASSLARRGSSTDTQYF.

V and J are TRBV16 and TRBJ1-1; D is undetermined. This CDR3 spans 14 amino acids. The germline V and J ends were trimmed by 3 bases and 3 bases, with 11 bases remaining between them. Germline assignment: CDR1 KGHSY and CDR2 FQNENV. CDR3 DNA: TGTGCCAGCAGCCATCGGGCCTTGGACACTGAAGCTTTCTTT. Translated, it gives CASSHRALDTEAFF.

The chain recombines TRBV4-2 with TRBJ2-3; D might be TRBD2 (6 bases). CDR1 is LGHNA and CDR2 is YNFKEQ in the germline V gene. V was cut by 1 base and J by 4 bases, with 21 bases left in between. The CDR3 has 18 amino acids. In DNA, the CDR3 is TGTGCCAGCAGCCAAGGACCGGGACGGCGGGATGGGGCAGATACGCAGTATTTT. This codes for CASSQGPGRRDGADTQYF.

This chain uses TRBV28 with TRBJ1-1, with D perhaps matching TRBD1 (5 bases). This CDR3 has 14 residues. V dropped 6 bases and J dropped 0 bases, with 11 bases sitting between them. CDR1 is MDHEN and CDR2 is SYDVKM in the germline V gene. CDR3 sequence reads: CASSEGTLNTEAFF. The CDR3 region has the DNA TGTGCCAGCAGCGAAGGGACCTTGAACACTGAAGCTTTCTTT.

With regard to this clone: Other DNA sequences in this specimen translate into the identical CDR3. In nucleotides, the CDR3 is TGTGCCAGTAGTATACAGGGCACGAACACCGGGGAGCTGTTTTTT. Translated: CASSIQGTNTGELFF. The chain has TRBV19 and TRBJ2-2; a possible D gene is TRBD1 (5 bases). V gave up 2 bases and J gave up 0 bases, with 7 bases separating them. The germline V gene encodes CDR1 LNHDA and CDR2 SQIVND (reference sequence). CDR3 length equals 15 residues.

This chain joins TRBV6-1 and TRBJ2-5; D is perhaps TRBD1 (5 bases). V was clipped by 10 bases and J by 5 bases, with 17 bases between them. From germline, CDR1 is MNHNS and CDR2 SASEGT. This CDR3 comprises 13 residues. CDR3 nucleotide sequence: TGTGCCACCGACCTTCAGGGTGGGGAGACCCAGTACTTC. It encodes CATDLQGGETQYF.

V is TRBV27 and J is TRBJ2-5; D is unclear. The CDR3 length is 12 residues. V was clipped by 5 bases and J by 4 bases, with 8 bases between them. Looked up from germline, CDR1 is MNHEY and CDR2 is SMNVEV (reference sequence). The chain's CDR3 is CASSRPGETQYF. The CDR3 DNA reads as TGTGCCAGCAGTCGACCAGGAGAGACCCAGTACTTC.